The 14 T cell receptor beta chains reported below all come from one sample, sequenced in a study of shared clonotypes between healthy human individuals. Produced via immunoSEQ multiplex PCR; TCRdb's table is partial and in-frame only. The data show some 800,000 clones, around 93% seen once. Terminally differentiated effector memory CD45RA+ cells were excluded by CCR7 positive selection of CD45RO-negative cells. Sequenced material: naive CD8+ T cells sorted from blood. These TCRs come from a man aged 25 to 40 in good health.

J is TRBJ2-1 and V is TRBV13; D is ambiguous. The CDR3 is made up of 15 amino acids. CDR1 and CDR2 from the germline V gene are PRHDT and FYEKMQ (reference sequence). Trimming took off 5 bases at V and 4 bases at J, with 15 bases between the two ends. CDR3 in DNA: TGTGCCAGCAGCCTCTTTTTGGAAAGGTACAATGAGCAGTTCTTC. Amino acids: CASSLFLERYNEQFF.

This chain joins TRBV4-1 and TRBJ1-5; 7 nucleotides agree with TRBD1. The junction had 3 bases not matched to a gene; V was cut back by 2 bases and J by 5 bases. This CDR3 region has 14 residues. Germline CDR1 and CDR2: MGHRA and YSYEKL. Here the CDR3 reads CASSQRQGDQPQHF. In nucleotides, the CDR3 is TGCGCCAGCAGCCAACGGCAGGGGGATCAGCCCCAGCATTTT.

With regard to this clone: The sample contains more than one DNA sequence encoding this CDR3. The chain has TRBV7-9 and TRBJ2-7; a possible D gene is TRBD2 (6 bases). CDR3 length equals 11 residues. Germline CDR1 SEHNR, CDR2 FQNEAQ (reference sequence). V gave up 5 bases and J gave up 7 bases, with 9 bases separating them. CDR3: CASSPGGEQYF. CDR3 bases: TGTGCCAGCAGCCCCGGGGGTGAGCAGTACTTC.

The V and J genes are TRBV19 and TRBJ2-1; D might be TRBD2 (6 bases). The ends were cut back, 6 bases at V and 2 bases at J, with 11 bases in the middle. Germline CDR1 is LNHDA and CDR2 is SQIVND (reference sequence). CDR3 size: 14 residues. CDR3 DNA: TGTGCCAGTAGAGGGGCTAGCGCCTACAATGAGCAGTTCTTC. As protein: CASRGASAYNEQFF.

This clone occurred once. The gene calls are TRBV19 and TRBJ2-1; TRBD2 matches at 8 bases. The germline gives CDR1 LNHDA, CDR2 SQIVND (reference sequence). CDR3 length: 15 residues. With V trimmed by 1 base and J by 5 bases, 4 bases remained unmatched. CDR3 nucleotides: TGTGCCAGTAGTATAGTTGCGGGAGGAAACAATGAGCAGTTCTTC. Amino acid sequence: CASSIVAGGNNEQFF. Complete variable domain (other parts from reference TRBV19 and TRBJ2-1): DGGITQSPKYLFRKEGQNVTLSCEQNLNHDAMYWYRQDPGQGLRLIYYSQIVNDFQKGDIAEGYSVSREKKESFPLTVTSAQKNPTAFYLCASSIVAGGNNEQFFGPGTRLTVL.

The rearrangement links TRBV2 to TRBJ1-1, with D maybe TRBD1 (6 bases). The V and J ends lost 5 bases and 6 bases respectively, with 16 bases between them. The CDR3 contains 14 residues. CDR1 is SNHLY, CDR2 FYNNEI, per germline. CDR3 DNA sequence: TGTGCCAGCAGTTTCCTGGACAGAGGCCCTGAAGCTTTCTTT. Encoded protein: CASSFLDRGPEAFF.

The chain is built from TRBV29-1 and TRBJ1-2; D is perhaps TRBD1 (5 bases). V lost 6 bases and J 3 bases, leaving 14 bases between the germline ends. Per the germline V gene, CDR1 is SQVTM and CDR2 is ANQGSEA. There are 13 residues in the CDR3. The CDR3 DNA reads as TGCAGCGTGGGGGACGGTCCCTACTATGGCTACACCTTC. It is translated as CSVGDGPYYGYTF.

The V call is TRBV7-6, the J call TRBJ2-2; TRBD2 might be the D (6 bases). Germline V gene lookup returns CDR1 SGHVS and CDR2 FNYEAQ. The CDR3 is 18 residues long. Trimming cost V 0 bases and J 5 bases, with 19 bases left between them. CDR3 sequence reads: CASSLAPLTGARTGELFF. The CDR3 DNA reads TGTGCCAGCAGCTTAGCCCCCTTAACGGGAGCTAGAACCGGGGAGCTGTTTTTT.

The V call is TRBV29-1, the J call TRBJ2-3, with D possibly matching TRBD2 (6 bases). CDR1 SQVTM and CDR2 ANQGSEA come from the germline V gene. Trimming left V 7 bases short and J 0 bases short, with 17 bases between. The CDR3 is 15 residues long. The CDR3 here is CSASPAGISTDTQYF. The CDR3, as DNA: TGCAGCGCTTCCCCCGCGGGGATAAGCACAGATACGCAGTATTTT.

V and J are TRBV29-1 and TRBJ2-7; TRBD2 matches 7 bases. V was clipped by 6 bases and J by 2 bases; unmatched bases: 10. CDR1 and CDR2 (germline): SQVTM, ANQGSEA. The CDR3 has 14 residues. The CDR3 DNA follows: TGCAGCGTACGGATCCAGGGAGGGCCCTACGAGCAGTACTTC. This codes for CSVRIQGGPYEQYF.

The gene calls are TRBV4-1 and TRBJ2-7; a weak D match, TRBD2 (6 bases). Between the trimmed V and J ends, which lost 0 bases and 6 bases, there was a span of 9 bases. This CDR3 has 13 residues. CDR1 and CDR2 from the germline V gene are MGHRA and YSYEKL. This CDR3 reads CASSQERGREQYF. CDR3 in DNA: TGCGCCAGCAGCCAAGAGCGGGGACGCGAGCAGTACTTC.

The rearrangement uses TRBV6-1 and TRBJ2-2; possibly TRBD2 for D (5 bases). CDR3 length: 15 residues. Germline values: CDR1 MNHNS, CDR2 SASEGT. V was clipped by 3 bases and J by 7 bases, with 15 bases between them. As DNA, the CDR3 is TGTGCCAGCAGTGATTCCCGGGATCTTGACGGGGAGCTGTTTTTT. Translated: CASSDSRDLDGELFF.

This chain connects TRBV7-9 to TRBJ2-7; 7 nucleotides agree with TRBD2. The CDR3 is made up of 15 amino acids. The junction had 7 bases not matched to a gene; V was cut back by 0 bases and J by 5 bases. CDR1 SEHNR and CDR2 FQNEAQ come from the germline V gene (reference sequence). The CDR3 DNA reads TGTGCCAGCAGCTTAGCTTCCCGACGGGGGGACGAGCAGTACTTC. This codes for CASSLASRRGDEQYF.

This clone showed up just once. This chain joins TRBV7-2 and TRBJ2-3; weak D call: TRBD1 (6 bases). V was trimmed by 1 base and J by 1 base, leaving 15 bases between them. The germline V gene encodes CDR1 SGHTA and CDR2 FQGNSA. This CDR3 has 17 residues. CDR3 nucleotide sequence: TGTGCCAGCAGCTTAGTTGGGGGCGCGTCCGGCACAGATACGCAGTATTTT. Its translation is CASSLVGGASGTDTQYF.